Each of the 27 T cell receptor beta chains below was sequenced from the same sample in a study of blood T cell repertoires in COVID-19 (dated by TCRdb to about 2020). Library preparation was by the immunoSEQ multiplex PCR assay. TCRdb carries this immuneACCESS record with in-frame sequences only. Its versions omit some clonotypes, under half of them owing to an unresolved V gene in the studies checked, with the rest unexplained. The sample profile shows tens of thousands of clones; roughly 82% of them were found once. The ten largest clones capture around a fifth of the sample. The sample comprised peripheral blood. The receptors here all came from a woman aged 55-70 years with acute or convalescent COVID-19.

In this sample, this clone turned up once. The chain is built from TRBV4-3 and TRBJ2-2; possible D gene TRBD1, 7 bases. Deletions cut 0 bases from V and 4 bases from J, with 18 bases between. CDR1 LGHNA and CDR2 YSLEER come from the germline V gene. The CDR3 is 18 residues long. The CDR3 DNA reads TGCGCCAGCAGCCAAGAATTACAGGGGACTGGGAGCACCGGGGAGCTGTTTTTT. Protein: CASSQELQGTGSTGELFF.

V and J are TRBV5-1 and TRBJ1-5; D gene uncertain. The CDR3 runs 16 residues. Germline V gives CDR1 SGHRS, CDR2 YFSETQ. V lost 4 bases and J 0 bases, leaving 14 bases between the germline ends. The CDR3 region has the DNA TGCGCCAGCAGCGCTGAACAGTTAGGTAGCAATCAGCCCCAGCATTTT. This gives the protein CASSAEQLGSNQPQHF.

The chain couples TRBV7-8 to TRBJ1-2; D remains ambiguous. The CDR3 has 12 residues. Trimming removed 1 base at V and 9 bases at J, with 9 bases between. CDR1 is SGHVS and CDR2 is FQNEAQ in the germline V gene. The CDR3 DNA reads as TGTGCCAGCAGCTTAGTGGAGGGTAGCTACACCTTC. This sequence encodes CASSLVEGSYTF.

The chain employs TRBV11-3 and TRBJ2-4; no reliable D call. CDR1 is SGHNT, CDR2 YENEEA, per germline. V was shortened by 1 base and J by 6 bases, with 7 bases between the two germline ends. The CDR3 has 13 residues. The CDR3 spells CASSLGPGNIQYF. The CDR3, as DNA: TGTGCCAGCAGCTTAGGGCCGGGAAACATTCAGTACTTC.

The sample holds a few counts of this clone. The chain joins TRBV12-3 or TRBV12-4 to TRBJ2-2; D unresolved. The V and J ends lost 7 bases and 1 base respectively, with 4 bases between them. The CDR3 extends over 12 amino acids. In nucleotides, the CDR3 is TGTGCCAGCACGGGGAACACCGGGGAGCTGTTTTTT. This codes for CASTGNTGELFF.

The chain joins TRBV20-1 to TRBJ2-7; 7 positions match TRBD2. Trimming took 3 bases from V and 0 from J; bases not matched to a gene: 5. The length of the CDR3 is 14 residues. Germline lookup yields CDR1 DFQATT and CDR2 SNEGSKA (reference sequence). In DNA, the CDR3 is TGCAGTGCTAGTTTAGCGGGTAGCTCCTACGAGCAGTACTTC. Translation: CSASLAGSSYEQYF.

The sample holds one count of this clone. The chain couples TRBV6-5 to TRBJ2-1; possibly TRBD2 for D (6 bases). Germline V gives CDR1 MNHEY, CDR2 SVGAGI. V was shortened by 8 bases and J by 5 bases, with 16 bases between the two germline ends. CDR3 length equals 14 residues. The CDR3 DNA follows: TGTGCCAGCTTGGGGGGAACACACAACAATGAGCAGTTCTTC. It is translated as CASLGGTHNNEQFF.

In the case of this clone: At one end the junction does not follow the germline gene, possibly because of a read error. The V and J genes are TRBV7-2 and TRBJ1-1; 9 nucleotides agree with TRBD1. The CDR3 is 11 amino acids. Germline V gene data show CDR1 as SGHTA and CDR2 as FQGNSA. CDR3 amino acids: CASSSAGTGLF. The CDR3 region has the DNA TGTGCCAGCAGCTCGGCGGGGACAGGGCTCTTT.

This clone appeared a single time. The gene calls are TRBV6-6 and TRBJ2-3; 9 bases are shared with TRBD2. In germline, CDR1 is MNHNY, CDR2 SVGAGI (reference sequence). J gave up 2 bases and V 7 bases, and 7 bases lay outside the gene matches. The CDR3 totals 15 residues. Here the CDR3 reads CASTMGGGVTDTQYF. The CDR3 coding sequence is TGTGCCAGCACCATGGGCGGGGGGGTCACAGATACGCAGTATTTT.

The genes are TRBV3-1 (or the pseudogene TRBV3-2) and TRBJ2-3, with a possible D match to TRBD2 (6 bases). The V gene lost 2 bases and the J gene lost 0 bases, with 18 bases spanning the gap. From germline, CDR1 is LGHDT and CDR2 YNNKEL (reference sequence). The CDR3 extends over 18 amino acids. The CDR3 protein is CASSQMRAGGTSTDTQYF. The CDR3 bases are TGTGCCAGCAGCCAAATGAGAGCGGGCGGGACTAGCACAGATACGCAGTATTTT.

This sequence joins TRBV10-3 and TRBJ2-2; D may be TRBD2 (5 bases). CDR3 length equals 16 residues. The germline V and J ends were trimmed by 7 bases and 0 bases, with 15 bases remaining between them. CDR1 and CDR2 from the germline V gene are ENHRY and SYGVKD. CDR3: CAITSGGSTNTGELFF. CDR3 nucleotide sequence: TGTGCCATCACCAGTGGCGGGTCGACGAACACCGGGGAGCTGTTTTTT.

V and J are TRBV2 and TRBJ2-7, with 7 bases fitting TRBD1. Losses at the gene ends were 5 bases for V and 3 bases for J; bases not matched to a gene: 10. Looked up from germline, CDR1 is SNHLY and CDR2 is FYNNEI. The CDR3 length is 15 residues. The CDR3 reads CASSNTRTGSYEQYF. The CDR3 nucleotides read TGTGCCAGCAGTAACACCCGGACAGGAAGCTACGAGCAGTACTTC.

The CDR3 DNA reads TGTGCCAGCAGTTGGGACAGTATGAACACTGAAGCTTTCTTT. This codes for CASSWDSMNTEAFF. The V gene is TRBV6-5, the J gene TRBJ1-1; 7 positions match TRBD1. The ends lost 4 bases at V and 0 bases at J; junction bases unmatched: 2. CDR1 and CDR2 (germline): MNHEY, SVGAGI. This CDR3 region has 14 residues.

This chain connects TRBV6-4 to TRBJ2-3; TRBD2 aligns across 11 bases. This CDR3 has 15 residues. V was pared by 5 bases and J by 4 bases, with 5 bases of the junction left unmatched. Germline lookup yields CDR1 MRHNA and CDR2 SNTAGT. CDR3: CASSLAGGRADTQYF. The CDR3 bases are TGTGCCAGCAGTTTAGCGGGGGGGCGAGCAGATACGCAGTATTTT.

V and J are TRBV5-1 and TRBJ2-7, with 7 positions matching TRBD1. The CDR3 covers 13 residues. Germline-derived CDR1 and CDR2 are SGHRS and YFSETQ. The trim removed 7 bases at V and 0 bases at J, leaving 4 bases unmatched. The CDR3 is CASQRTGSYEQYF. For the CDR3, the DNA is TGCGCCAGCCAACGGACAGGCTCCTACGAGCAGTACTTC.

This clone was seen only a few times. The V and J genes are TRBV27 and TRBJ1-5, with D perhaps TRBD1 (6 bases). This CDR3 is 14 amino acids long. Deletions cut 4 bases from V and 2 bases from J, with 9 bases between. Germline CDR1 reads MNHEY; CDR2 reads SMNVEV (reference sequence). CDR3: CASSSRGGNQPQHF. CDR3 DNA: TGTGCCAGCAGTTCCAGGGGAGGCAATCAGCCCCAGCATTTT.

As DNA, the CDR3 is TGTGCCAGTAGTATTAACACAGGCTTCTCCACTGAAGCTTTCTTT. Protein product: CASSINTGFSTEAFF. The V gene is TRBV19, the J gene TRBJ1-1; possibly TRBD1 for D (5 bases). V lost 3 bases and J 4 bases, leaving 15 bases between the germline ends. The CDR3 length is 15 residues. Germline loops: CDR1 LNHDA, CDR2 SQIVND (reference sequence).

DNA of the CDR3: TGTGCCAGCAGAACGGACAGGAGCAACACTGAAGCTTTCTTT. Translated, it gives CASRTDRSNTEAFF. The chain uses TRBV6-5 and TRBJ1-1; 7 bases fit TRBD1. Germline values: CDR1 MNHEY, CDR2 SVGAGI. The CDR3 is 14 amino acids. Unmatched junction bases numbered 6, after V lost 6 bases and J lost 2 bases.

The rearrangement uses TRBV6-5 and TRBJ2-7; the D is unclear. Between the trimmed V and J ends, which lost 0 bases and 6 bases, there was a span of 3 bases. There are 11 residues in the CDR3. Germline lookup yields CDR1 MNHEY and CDR2 SVGAGI. The CDR3 DNA follows: TGTGCCAGCAGTTACTCGAGCGAGCAGTACTTC. The encoded protein is CASSYSSEQYF.

This clone turned up a few times. This chain links TRBV9 with TRBJ1-2; 8 bases map to TRBD1. The CDR3 has 13 residues. CDR1 is SGDLS and CDR2 is YYNGEE in the germline V gene. J lost 7 bases, V lost 3 bases, and 5 bases had no gene match. CDR3 nucleotide sequence: TGTGCCAGCAGCGCGACAGGGGAAGCTGGCTACACCTTC. This sequence encodes CASSATGEAGYTF.

The chain uses TRBV19 and TRBJ1-1, with D tentatively TRBD1 (6 bases). Trimming cost V 5 bases and J 1 base, with 11 bases left between them. Looked up from germline, CDR1 is LNHDA and CDR2 is SQIVND (reference sequence). This CDR3 is built from 14 residues. As DNA, the CDR3 is TGTGCCAGTAGTTTCCAGGGACAGAACACTGAAGCTTTCTTT. Protein sequence: CASSFQGQNTEAFF.

The chain links TRBV15 to TRBJ2-1; 13 nucleotides align to TRBD2. The CDR3 consists of 20 residues. Germline V gene sequence: CDR1 LNHNV, CDR2 YYDKDF (reference sequence). J gave up 0 bases and V 2 bases, and 10 bases lay outside the gene matches. The CDR3 coding sequence is TGTGCCACCAGCAGACCGTGGACTAGCGGGGGCCCAAGCTCCTACAATGAGCAGTTCTTC. Translating it yields CATSRPWTSGGPSSYNEQFF.

This chain uses TRBV5-6 with TRBJ1-2; D is possibly TRBD1 (6 bases). This CDR3 is 15 amino acids long. The V end was cut by 1 base, the J end by 7 bases, with 17 bases between. CDR1 is SGHDT, CDR2 YYEEEE, per germline. This CDR3 is CASSLTRATGLGYTF. The CDR3 region has the DNA TGTGCCAGCAGCTTGACCCGGGCTACAGGGCTTGGCTACACCTTC.

As concerns this clone: The CDR3 carries no conserved terminal phenylalanine or tryptophan, so it likely arises from a read error. J is TRBJ2-7 and V is TRBV3-1 (or the pseudogene TRBV3-2); TRBD2 agrees at 7 bases. From germline, CDR1 is LGHDT and CDR2 YNNKEL (reference sequence). V was pared by 0 bases and J by 0 bases, with 11 bases of the junction left unmatched. This CDR3 has 18 amino acids. CDR3 DNA sequence: TGTGCCAGCAGCCAAGAGTGGGGGGAGGGACTGGTCTCCTACGAGCAGTACCTC. Translating gives CASSQEWGEGLVSYEQYL.

The V gene is TRBV10-3, the J gene TRBJ2-2, with 10 bases matching TRBD2. The CDR3 length is 15 residues. Trimming at V came to 2 bases and at J to 6 bases, leaving 3 bases not matched to a gene. From germline, CDR1 is ENHRY and CDR2 SYGVKD. CDR3 coding DNA: TGTGCCATCAGTGAGGTAGCGGGGGGTCCCGGGGAGCTGTTTTTT. Amino acids: CAISEVAGGPGELFF.

There are many counts of this clone. This sequence joins TRBV5-1 and TRBJ2-7; TRBD1 agrees at 7 bases. V dropped 4 bases and J dropped 1; count of bases not matched to a gene: 8. The CDR3 extends over 15 amino acids. The germline V gene encodes CDR1 SGHRS and CDR2 YFSETQ. The CDR3 reads CASSPGQEVSYEQYF. DNA of the CDR3: TGCGCCAGCAGCCCCGGACAGGAAGTATCCTACGAGCAGTACTTC.

This clone appeared a single time. The rearrangement links TRBV19 to TRBJ1-1, with a weak D call TRBD1 (6 bases). This CDR3 is 16 amino acids long. CDR1 and CDR2 (germline): LNHDA, SQIVND (reference sequence). Trimming took off 5 bases at V and 1 base at J, with 17 bases between the two ends. In DNA form, the CDR3 reads TGTGCCAGTAGTGAGACAGGTCGGGCGGCGAACACTGAAGCTTTCTTT. It yields the protein CASSETGRAANTEAFF. Variable domain in full (rest from reference TRBV19 and TRBJ1-1): DGGITQSPKYLFRKEGQNVTLSCEQNLNHDAMYWYRQDPGQGLRLIYYSQIVNDFQKGDIAEGYSVSREKKESFPLTVTSAQKNPTAFYLCASSETGRAANTEAFFGQGTRLTVV.